This T cell receptor (beta chain) stems from a study of blood T cell repertoires in COVID-19. In the original processing: Scientists estimated how many nucleated cells there were by amplifying reference gene primers. The protocol was immunoSEQ multiplex PCR, while the TCRdb copy is restricted to in-frame clones and leaves out a portion. V and J calls and clone size are given by that table; D and trimming were obtained from the DNA. This sample has more than 25,000 clones; 86% occur once, and the top ten carry approximately 25%. Germline assignment: CDR1 LGHDT and CDR2 YNNKEL (reference sequence). Losses at the gene ends were 0 bases for V and 6 bases for J; bases not matched to a gene: 8. The CDR3 is made up of 18 amino acids.

The TCR sequence derives from a human donor with active COVID-19. The donor label of this sample is uncertain. The sequencing input was peripheral blood. The genes are TRBV3-1 (or the pseudogene TRBV3-2) and TRBJ2-2, with TRBD2 identical over 12 bases. The CDR3 protein is CASSQDLRTSGKAGELFF. CDR3 nucleotide sequence: TGTGCCAGCAGCCAAGATCTGCGGACTAGCGGGAAGGCCGGGGAGCTGTTTTTT.